Listed here are 20 T cell receptor beta chains from one sample, sequenced in a study of OX40 agonist ivuxolimab in advanced cancers. The data were produced by immunoSEQ multiplex PCR, yet TCRdb's version contains in-frame clones alone and is incomplete. Here the sample spans tens of thousands of clones, approximately 81% being singletons. The source was CD4+ or CD8+ T cells sorted from blood, collected in a trial of the OX40 agonist ivuxolimab. The receptors originated from an adult with an advanced solid tumor such as melanoma, head and neck, liver or kidney cancer.

This clone was counted a single time. The chain employs TRBV5-1 and TRBJ2-3; 9 nucleotides align to TRBD1. The germline CDR1 and CDR2 sequences are SGHRS and YFSETQ. The CDR3 runs 15 residues. V shed 4 bases, J shed 2 bases, and the junction held 5 bases outside the gene matches. This CDR3 is CASSAGTGPTDTQYF. CDR3 nucleotides: TGCGCCAGCAGCGCCGGGACAGGGCCCACAGATACGCAGTATTTT.

The chain links TRBV27 to TRBJ2-3; D possibly corresponds to TRBD2 (5 bases). Trimming stripped 5 bases from V and 5 bases from J, with 14 bases between. Germline values: CDR1 MNHEY, CDR2 SMNVEV (reference sequence). The CDR3 loop spans 14 amino acids. CDR3 amino acids: CASSRKLGGDTQYF. CDR3 sequence (DNA): TGTGCCAGCAGTCGAAAACTAGGTGGAGATACGCAGTATTTT.

The chain carries TRBV7-2 and TRBJ2-1; the D gene could be TRBD1 or TRBD2 (6 bases each). Germline V gene sequence: CDR1 SGHTA, CDR2 FQGNSA. Trimming removed 5 bases from V and 6 bases from J, with 17 bases in between. The CDR3 totals 15 residues. The CDR3 coding sequence is TGTGCCAGCAGCCGTCGGGGGCCCCTGGCCAATGAGCAGTTCTTC. It codes for CASSRRGPLANEQFF.

The CDR3 coding sequence is TGCGCCAGCAGCTCAACACAGGGCACCGGGGAGCTGTTTTTT. Translating it yields CASSSTQGTGELFF. This chain connects TRBV5-1 to TRBJ2-2; D might be TRBD1 (6 bases). Germline assignment: CDR1 SGHRS and CDR2 YFSETQ. The V gene lost 3 bases and the J gene lost 4 bases, with 10 bases spanning the gap. The CDR3 length is 14 residues.

The V call is TRBV5-5, the J call TRBJ2-2, with no clear D. Germline values: CDR1 SGHKS, CDR2 YYEKEE (reference sequence). The CDR3 totals 12 residues. Trimming left V 4 bases short and J 6 bases short, with 7 bases between. In DNA form, the CDR3 reads TGTGCCAGCAGCCAAGTGCCCGGGGAGCTGTTTTTT. Its translation: CASSQVPGELFF. Using reference TRBV5-5 and TRBJ2-2 for the parts outside the CDR3, the full variable domain is DAGVTQSPTHLIKTRGQQVTLRCSPISGHKSVSWYQQVLGQGPQFIFQYYEKEERGRGNFPDRFSARQFPNYSSELNVNALLLGDSALYLCASSQVPGELFFGEGSRLTVL.

This sequence joins TRBV11-3 and TRBJ2-5; 9 bases fit TRBD2. The V gene's germline CDR1 is SGHNT and CDR2 YENEEA. J gave up 1 base and V 4 bases, and 7 bases lay outside the gene matches. The CDR3 runs to 16 residues. In DNA form, the CDR3 reads TGTGCCAGCAGCTCCGGTTTAGCGGGGGCCCAAGAGACCCAGTACTTC. Its protein product is CASSSGLAGAQETQYF.

CDR3 in DNA: TGTGCCAGCAGCAAAGAAAGGGTTAAAAAAAGGGGGGGCACCGGGGAGCTGTTTTTT. Encoded protein: CASSKERVKKRGGTGELFF. The chain joins TRBV21-1 to TRBJ2-2; the table's D call, TRBD2, was not checked against the DNA. TRBV21-1 is a known pseudogene. CDR3 length equals 19 residues.

V and J are TRBV6-6 and TRBJ1-1, with 7 bases aligning to TRBD1. Germline CDR1 reads MNHNY; CDR2 reads SVGAGI (reference sequence). The CDR3 covers 15 residues. The trim removed 2 bases at V and 3 bases at J, leaving 6 bases unmatched. DNA of the CDR3: TGTGCCAGCAGTTACCCTCAGGGGGGTGACACTGAAGCTTTCTTT. It encodes CASSYPQGGDTEAFF.

This clone came up a few times. This chain uses TRBV14 with TRBJ2-1, with TRBD1 matching 8 bases. Trimming took 4 bases from V and 4 from J; bases not matched to a gene: 6. CDR1 and CDR2 from the germline V gene are SGHDN and FVKESK. This CDR3 spans 15 amino acids. CDR3 protein: CASSPRGRRYNEQFF. In nucleotides, the CDR3 is TGTGCCAGCAGCCCCAGGGGGCGAAGATACAATGAGCAGTTCTTC. Based on the CDR3 plus reference TRBV14 and TRBJ2-1, the full variable domain is EAGVTQFPSHSVIEKGQTVTLRCDPISGHDNLYWYRRVMGKEIKFLLHFVKESKQDESGMPNNRFLAERTGGTYSTLKVQPAELEDSGVYFCASSPRGRRYNEQFFGPGTRLTVL.

This clone was observed once. The chain combines TRBV7-2 with TRBJ1-2, with 8 bases lining up with TRBD1. From germline, CDR1 is SGHTA and CDR2 FQGNSA. This CDR3 comprises 13 residues. The V gene end was trimmed by 4 bases and the J gene end by 9 bases; junction bases not matched to a gene: 7. The CDR3 region is CASSYDRGNSYTF. The CDR3 coding sequence is TGTGCCAGCAGCTATGACAGGGGTAATAGCTACACCTTC.

This rearrangement joins TRBV14 to TRBJ2-1, with TRBD2 matching over 11 bases. Per the germline V gene, CDR1 is SGHDN and CDR2 is FVKESK. This CDR3 has 15 amino acids. The V gene end was trimmed by 4 bases and the J gene end by 4 bases; junction bases not matched to a gene: 3. The CDR3 DNA reads as TGTGCCAGCAGCCGCCTAGCGGGAGGTTACAATGAGCAGTTCTTC. The encoded protein is CASSRLAGGYNEQFF.

The rearrangement joins TRBV5-1 to TRBJ2-7, with a weak D call TRBD2 (7 bases). This CDR3 is 16 amino acids long. The V gene lost 0 bases and the J gene lost 2 bases, with 15 bases spanning the gap. The germline V gene has CDR1 SGHRS and CDR2 YFSETQ. CDR3 sequence reads: CASSLAEGGPPYEQYF. The CDR3 DNA reads TGCGCCAGCAGCTTGGCCGAGGGGGGGCCTCCCTACGAGCAGTACTTC.

V gene TRBV7-8 combines with J gene TRBJ1-2, with D unresolved. Per germline, CDR1 SGHVS and CDR2 FQNEAQ. The V and J ends lost 0 bases and 5 bases respectively, with 16 bases between them. CDR3 length equals 16 residues. CDR3 sequence (DNA): TGTGCCAGCAGCTTAGCGATCGTCTCGGGGTGGTATGGCTACACCTTC. Amino acid sequence: CASSLAIVSGWYGYTF.

The chain links TRBV7-2 to TRBJ2-2; D perhaps matches TRBD2 (5 bases). The length of the CDR3 is 15 residues. Trimming took off 5 bases at V and 4 bases at J, with 14 bases between the two ends. CDR1 and CDR2 (germline): SGHTA, FQGNSA. The CDR3 loop is CASSPQLVVTGELFF. The DNA of the CDR3 is TGTGCCAGCAGCCCCCAACTAGTGGTCACCGGGGAGCTGTTTTTT.

The gene calls are TRBV4-2 and TRBJ2-5; 7 bases match TRBD2. Trimming at V came to 1 base and at J to 7 bases, leaving 6 bases not matched to a gene. Germline CDR1 is LGHNA and CDR2 is YNFKEQ. The CDR3 contains 14 residues. CDR3 sequence (DNA): TGTGCCAGCAGCCAAGTTAGGACTAGAGGGACCCAGTACTTC. It translates to CASSQVRTRGTQYF.

Notes on this clone: This could be a read error, since a much larger clone is one nucleotide away. Additional DNA sequences in this sample encode the identical CDR3. The rearrangement links TRBV7-8 to TRBJ1-1; D perhaps matches TRBD1 (6 bases). From germline, CDR1 is SGHVS and CDR2 FQNEAQ. The length of the CDR3 is 14 residues. CDR3 in amino acids: CASSFGQLNTEAFF. For the CDR3, the DNA is TGTGCCAGCAGCTTCGGACAGTTGAACACTGAAGCCTTCTTT.

J is TRBJ1-1 and V is TRBV6-5; 7 bases are a match to TRBD1. This CDR3 spans 14 amino acids. Per germline, CDR1 MNHEY and CDR2 SVGAGI. V lost 4 bases to trimming and J lost 3 bases; unmatched junction nucleotides: 5. The CDR3 loop is CASSLKGADTEAFF. The CDR3 DNA reads TGTGCCAGCAGTTTAAAGGGGGCGGACACTGAAGCTTTCTTT.

This clone is a singleton in its sample. The chain recombines TRBV5-5 with TRBJ1-1; D may be TRBD1 (5 bases). Trimming left V 0 bases short and J 4 bases short, with 10 bases between. The CDR3 is 14 amino acids. CDR1 is SGHKS, CDR2 YYEKEE, per germline (reference sequence). CDR3 sequence: CASSLGRGSTEAFF. DNA of the CDR3: TGTGCCAGCAGCTTGGGACGGGGGAGCACTGAAGCTTTCTTT.

This clone was seen more than once but under ten times. The chain recombines TRBV7-2 with TRBJ2-3; D is unclear. Trimming took 5 bases from V and 4 from J, leaving 7 bases between them. The CDR3 sequence is 12 residues long. Germline CDR1 and CDR2: SGHTA and FQGNSA. As DNA, the CDR3 is TGTGCCAGCAGCAGTCTAGCAGATACGCAGTATTTT. It yields the protein CASSSLADTQYF.

V usage is TRBV6-1 and J usage is TRBJ1-1; D is undetermined. V was shortened by 6 bases and J by 7 bases, with 9 bases between the two germline ends. Germline V gives CDR1 MNHNS, CDR2 SASEGT. There are 11 residues in the CDR3. DNA of the CDR3: TGTGCCAGCAGCAGGCTAATTGAAGCTTTCTTT. Protein sequence: CASSRLIEAFF.